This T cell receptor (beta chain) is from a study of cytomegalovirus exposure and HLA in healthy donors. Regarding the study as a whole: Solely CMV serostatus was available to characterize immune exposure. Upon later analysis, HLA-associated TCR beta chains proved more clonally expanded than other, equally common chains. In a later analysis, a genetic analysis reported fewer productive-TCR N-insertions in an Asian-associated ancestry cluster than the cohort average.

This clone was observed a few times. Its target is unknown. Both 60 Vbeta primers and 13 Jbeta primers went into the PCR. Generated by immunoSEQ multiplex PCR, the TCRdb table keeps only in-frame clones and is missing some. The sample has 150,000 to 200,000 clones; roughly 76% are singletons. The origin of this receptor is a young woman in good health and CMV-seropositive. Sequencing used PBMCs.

This CDR3 reads CASSPPYTSGDYSYNEQFF. The DNA of the CDR3 is TGTGCCAGCAGCCCCCCATATACTAGCGGGGACTACTCCTACAATGAGCAGTTCTTC. This chain links TRBV14 with TRBJ2-1; 10 bases map to TRBD2. Germline V lookup: CDR1 SGHDN, CDR2 FVKESK. The J segment lost 0 bases and the V segment lost 4 bases, leaving 12 bases of the junction unmatched. This CDR3 contains 19 residues.